Each of the 18 T cell receptor beta chains below was sequenced from the same sample in a study of T cell responses to AZD1222 COVID-19 vaccine. The data were produced by immunoSEQ multiplex PCR, yet TCRdb's version contains in-frame clones alone and is incomplete. The sample carries about 130,000 clones, 92% recorded once. Specimen: peripheral blood, collected on day 0 of AZD1222 vaccination. These receptors all stem from an adult in good health.

This sequence joins TRBV4-2 and TRBJ1-5; unclear D gene. CDR3 length: 16 residues. Germline-derived CDR1 and CDR2 are LGHNA and YNFKEQ. Trimming removed 0 bases from V and 2 bases from J, with 11 bases in between. This CDR3 reads CASSQEGNKGNQPQHF. The CDR3 DNA reads TGTGCCAGCAGCCAAGAGGGGAACAAAGGCAATCAGCCCCAGCATTTT.

The chain employs TRBV6-2 or TRBV6-3 and TRBJ2-7; D perhaps matches TRBD2 (7 bases). The CDR3 length is 15 residues. Trimming removed 0 bases at V and 4 bases at J, with 13 bases between. From germline, CDR1 is MNHEY and CDR2 SVGEGT. The CDR3, as DNA: TGTGCCAGCAGTTACTCACCCGGGGGGCCTTACGAGCAGTACTTC. Its protein is CASSYSPGGPYEQYF.

The chain links TRBV29-1 to TRBJ1-4; 10 bases are shared with TRBD1. The CDR3 sequence is 13 residues long. Germline CDR1 reads SQVTM; CDR2 reads ANQGSEA. With V trimmed by 4 bases and J by 7 bases, 3 bases remained unmatched. The CDR3 protein is CSVGGQGGEKLFF. CDR3 in DNA: TGCAGCGTTGGAGGACAGGGGGGTGAAAAACTGTTTTTT.

The chain uses TRBV5-4 and TRBJ2-3; D gene ambiguous. The CDR3 has 16 amino acids. Germline lookup yields CDR1 SGHNT and CDR2 YYREEE (reference sequence). Deletions cut 3 bases from V and 2 bases from J, with 16 bases between. The CDR3 here is CASSSRAEILTDTQYF. The DNA of the CDR3 is TGTGCCAGCAGCTCAAGGGCGGAGATACTCACAGATACGCAGTATTTT.

The table lists this clone with a few counts. The CDR3 region has the DNA TGCGCCAGCAGTCGTTCAGGGGAGGGCGAGCAGTACTTC. It translates to CASSRSGEGEQYF. The chain combines TRBV4-3 with TRBJ2-7; possibly TRBD2 for D (7 bases). Germline V gene data show CDR1 as LGHNA and CDR2 as YSLEER. The CDR3 runs to 13 residues. The V and J ends lost 6 bases and 6 bases respectively, with 15 bases between them.

This chain links TRBV19 with TRBJ2-2; D not resolved. The CDR3 runs to 14 residues. Germline V gene sequence: CDR1 LNHDA, CDR2 SQIVND (reference sequence). V gave up 5 bases and J gave up 3 bases, with 10 bases separating them. The CDR3 sequence: CASSSQTHTGELFF. As DNA, the CDR3 is TGTGCCAGTAGTTCGCAGACTCACACCGGGGAGCTGTTTTTT. Variable domain in full (rest from reference TRBV19 and TRBJ2-2): DGGITQSPKYLFRKEGQNVTLSCEQNLNHDAMYWYRQDPGQGLRLIYYSQIVNDFQKGDIAEGYSVSREKKESFPLTVTSAQKNPTAFYLCASSSQTHTGELFFGEGSRLTVL.

V and J are TRBV4-1 and TRBJ1-1, with D unclear. Trimming took 1 base from V and 1 from J, leaving 4 bases between them. Looked up from germline, CDR1 is MGHRA and CDR2 is YSYEKL. The CDR3 consists of 13 residues. In nucleotides, the CDR3 is TGCGCCAGCAGCCAAGGACAGAACACTGAAGCTTTCTTT. It codes for CASSQGQNTEAFF.

The J gene is TRBJ1-2, the V gene TRBV20-1, with a possible D match to TRBD1 (6 bases). The CDR3 has 11 amino acids. In germline, CDR1 is DFQATT, CDR2 SNEGSKA (reference sequence). V was pared by 6 bases and J by 8 bases, with 13 bases between. For the CDR3, the DNA is TGCAGTGCCCATCAGGGGCGCGGCTACACCTTC. Amino acid sequence: CSAHQGRGYTF.

The V and J genes are TRBV5-1 and TRBJ1-1; D is uncertain. V was cut by 4 bases and J by 1 base, with 11 bases left in between. The CDR3 is 14 amino acids. CDR1 SGHRS and CDR2 YFSETQ come from the germline V gene. Here the CDR3 DNA reads TGCGCCAGCAGCCATCTCGCTGGGAACACTGAAGCTTTCTTT. This sequence encodes CASSHLAGNTEAFF.

The CDR3 reads CASSLGSGQPQHF. CDR3 DNA sequence: TGTGCCAGCAGTCTGGGGTCGGGTCAGCCCCAGCATTTT. The V and J genes are TRBV2 and TRBJ1-5, with D unclear. V was cut by 5 bases and J by 6 bases, with 11 bases left in between. The CDR3 sequence is 13 residues long. CDR1 and CDR2 (germline): SNHLY, FYNNEI.

The chain has TRBV7-2 and TRBJ2-3; 9 bases map to TRBD2. Per the germline V gene, CDR1 is SGHTA and CDR2 is FQGNSA. The V gene end was trimmed by 5 bases and the J gene end by 3 bases; junction bases not matched to a gene: 12. This CDR3 spans 17 amino acids. The CDR3, as DNA: TGTGCCAGCAGCACATGGAATAGCGGGGGAGTTACAGATACGCAGTATTTT. Translation: CASSTWNSGGVTDTQYF.

The V and J genes are TRBV5-1 and TRBJ1-1, with D unclear. V gave up 4 bases and J gave up 2 bases, with 12 bases separating them. The CDR3 runs 14 residues. Germline loops: CDR1 SGHRS, CDR2 YFSETQ. The CDR3 region has the DNA TGCGCCAGCAGCGCCCTCTCCAGAAACACTGAAGCTTTCTTT. This codes for CASSALSRNTEAFF.

The rearrangement joins TRBV6-5 to TRBJ1-1, with TRBD1 as a possible D gene (5 bases). The V gene's germline CDR1 is MNHEY and CDR2 SVGAGI. The V and J ends lost 4 bases and 4 bases respectively, with 10 bases between them. The CDR3 runs 13 residues. The CDR3 DNA reads as TGTGCCAGCAGTTGGGGGGAAGTCACTGAAGCTTTCTTT. Translating it yields CASSWGEVTEAFF.

The sample holds one count of this clone. This chain's CDR3 is CASSQVPGQSSYNSPLHF. The CDR3 DNA follows: TGTGCCAGCAGCCAAGTCCCGGGACAGAGCTCCTATAATTCACCCCTCCACTTT. The rearrangement joins TRBV3-1 (or the pseudogene TRBV3-2) to TRBJ1-6; 7 bases map to TRBD1. From germline, CDR1 is LGHDT and CDR2 YNNKEL (reference sequence). The CDR3 covers 18 residues. V lost 1 base to trimming and J lost 0 bases; unmatched junction nucleotides: 6.

This clone was found once. V gene TRBV7-2 combines with J gene TRBJ2-3, with TRBD1 matching 10 bases. Per the germline V gene, CDR1 is SGHTA and CDR2 is FQGNSA. V dropped 5 bases and J dropped 6; count of bases not matched to a gene: 8. CDR3 length: 15 amino acids. Written as DNA, the CDR3 is TGTGCCAGCAGCGTCAGCCGACAGGGGGCGGATACGCAGTATTTT. Translation: CASSVSRQGADTQYF.

This clone showed up just a few times. The rearrangement links TRBV4-3 to TRBJ1-4, with D possibly being TRBD1 (6 bases). Germline V CDR1 and CDR2: LGHNA, YSLEER. This CDR3 spans 15 amino acids. Deletions cut 3 bases from V and 8 bases from J, with 16 bases between. CDR3: CASSQGNRAGEKLFF. CDR3 DNA sequence: TGCGCCAGCAGCCAGGGGAACAGGGCAGGGGAAAAACTGTTTTTT.

This chain connects TRBV5-4 to TRBJ2-2; the match to TRBD1 covers 8 bases. J was trimmed by 4 bases and V by 3 bases; bases with no gene match: 5. Germline values: CDR1 SGHNT, CDR2 YYREEE (reference sequence). The CDR3 runs 15 residues. CDR3 loop: CASSSGQGVTGELFF. In DNA form, the CDR3 reads TGTGCCAGCAGCTCAGGACAGGGCGTCACCGGGGAGCTGTTTTTT.

This clone appeared a few times. The genes are TRBV3-1 (or the pseudogene TRBV3-2) and TRBJ2-1; D is perhaps TRBD1 or TRBD2 (5 bases each). Germline lookup yields CDR1 LGHDT and CDR2 YNNKEL (reference sequence). The CDR3 length is 13 residues. V gave up 9 bases and J gave up 7 bases, with 16 bases separating them. The CDR3 here is CASRGAVLNEQFF. In DNA form, the CDR3 reads TGTGCCAGTAGAGGGGCGGTCTTGAATGAGCAGTTCTTC.